This T cell receptor beta chain was identified during a study of blood T cells in healthy people across ages (dated by TCRdb to the mid-2010s). A note on the overall study: In model experiments, roughly one uniquely barcoded TCR beta cDNA molecule per two T cells was captured by template switching. To track age-related changes in TCR beta repertoire diversity, the study relied on deep sequencing normalized with unique cDNA molecular identifiers. Donors were grouped into four age groups: young (average roughly 16 years), middle-aged (about 38), aged (62) and long-lived (roughly 80). Donors of different ages were randomly distributed across sequencing lanes to avoid experimental bias. For two donors (one aged 18 to 29 and one aged 80 or older), the study analyzed two additional independent replicas of 1 million unique cDNA reads from the same blood draw.

The CDR3 runs 14 residues from the cysteine to the phenylalanine. CDR3 DNA is the only sequence kept; it has 42 bases, read in frame from the first base. Sequences MNHNY (CDR1) and SVGAGI (CDR2) are obtained from the germline V gene (reference sequence). Donors were 30 to 45 systemically healthy Caucasian individuals from Russia aged roughly 6 to 90 years. Each donor gave approximately 9.4 milliliters of peripheral blood, drawn into EDTA-treated Vacutainer tubes. Ficoll-Paque density-gradient centrifugation was used to isolate PBMCs, with at least 7 million obtained per sample. Trizol reagent was used to extract total RNA from PBMCs, with at least 6 micrograms per sample. Naive CD45RAhigh/CD27high T cell percentages were measured by flow cytometry on a PBMC aliquot from every donor. Library preparation employed 5' RACE. Sequencer: Illumina HiSeq 2500. A second PCR of about 7 to 12 cycles was performed with a sample-barcoded 5' primer and a J-beta primer mix. A template-switch 5' adaptor carrying 12 random nucleotides introduced a unique molecular identifier onto each TCR beta cDNA molecule. Each sample yielded at least 3 million CDR3-containing paired-end reads. First-strand cDNA was synthesized from all RNA with the Mint cDNA synthesis kit, primed by a TRBC-specific oligonucleotide. All cDNA was treated with uracil-DNA glycosylase and then went through a first 18-cycle PCR with the universal primers M1SS and BC2_uni_R. The original pipeline was this. For normalization, 1 million high-quality reads, each with a distinct molecular identifier, were randomly selected from each sample. Reads with shared molecular identifiers were discarded instead of being binned into consensus sequences. MiTCR, run with a Q25 quality threshold and the strictest error-elimination algorithm, handled CDR3 identification, clonotype clustering and error correction. A nonparametric unseen species model with Euler transformation was used to estimate a lower bound on total TCR beta diversity. TCRdb reworked the public reads: Q25 trimming with fastp, MiXCR clone assembly, productive beta chains retained. Rows are unified per CDR3 protein, each entry keeping the most common DNA and genes. TCRdb, rather than the study authors, made the V and J calls. The sample has about 730,000 distinct CDR3 sequences on record, roughly two fifths of them singletons. Clones ranked in the top ten supply 20% to 25% of the sample.

Findings and caveats that apply to the study as a whole: Observed TCR beta diversity correlated strongly with the percentage of naive T cells measured by flow cytometry. Since profiling was done on bulk unsorted PBMCs, naive and antigen-experienced compartments could not be conclusively compared. The CMV infection status of donors was not known, potentially confounding age-related changes in expanded clonotypes. Estimates of total diversity based on one million sequenced T cells were regarded as lower bounds and as underestimates. Compared with the aged group, more naive CD4+ T cells, fewer expanded clones and increased TCR diversity were shown by the long-lived group, suggesting age selection. Observed TCR beta diversity per million T cells fell roughly linearly with age, and a significant reduction was already apparent by age around 40.

To note about this clonotype: This clone's antigen is unknown. The junction departs from the called germline gene at one end, perhaps through a read error.

The sequence joins TRBV6-6 to TRBJ1-2; 8 nucleotides in the junction match TRBD1. The TCR comes from a woman aged 60 to 75 in good health. Input material: blood. CDR3 reads: CASSDSGGSYGYTF. DNA sequence: TGTGCCAGCAGTGACTCAGGGGGCTCCTATGGCTACACCTTC.